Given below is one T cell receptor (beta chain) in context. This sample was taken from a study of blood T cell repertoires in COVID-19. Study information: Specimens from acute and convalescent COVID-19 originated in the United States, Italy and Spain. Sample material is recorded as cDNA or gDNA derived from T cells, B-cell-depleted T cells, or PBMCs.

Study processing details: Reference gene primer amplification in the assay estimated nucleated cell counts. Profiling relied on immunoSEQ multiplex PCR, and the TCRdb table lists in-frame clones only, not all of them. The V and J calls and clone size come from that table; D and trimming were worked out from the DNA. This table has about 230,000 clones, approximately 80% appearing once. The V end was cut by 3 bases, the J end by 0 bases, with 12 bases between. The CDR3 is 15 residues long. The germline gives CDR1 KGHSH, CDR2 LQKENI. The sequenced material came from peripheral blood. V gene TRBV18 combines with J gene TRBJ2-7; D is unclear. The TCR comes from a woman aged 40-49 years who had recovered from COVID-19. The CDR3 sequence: CASSPEHPSSYEQYF. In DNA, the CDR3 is TGTGCCAGCTCACCCGAACACCCATCCTCCTACGAGCAGTACTTC.